This entry describes one T cell receptor (beta chain). In its sample, this clonotype was seen many times. Its binding antigen is unknown. No per-base quality is available; no much larger clone lies one base away. The sample originates from a study of response to subunit inactivated influenza vaccine (dated by TCRdb to the late 2010s). Concerning the study at large: Deep quantitative T cell receptor repertoire profiling was used in the study to track responses to a trivalent subunit inactivated influenza vaccine. General conclusions and limits of the study: The authors proposed that each seasonal influenza vaccination may bring in only a limited number of new T cells.

At the junction V is shortened by 5 bases and J by 6 bases, with 21 bases in between. The CDR3 spans 16 residues, from the cysteine through the phenylalanine. The sequence is cut down to CDR3 DNA, 48 bases in frame from base 1. Looking up the germline V gene yields CDR1 SGHRS and CDR2 YFSETQ. Libraries were made using RT-PCR. The sample was run on an Illumina HiSeq 2500. Starting from the raw public reads, TCRdb applied fastp trimming at Q25, assembled clones with MiXCR and retained in-frame beta chains. Records with the same CDR3 protein are collapsed into one entry carrying the most frequent genes and DNA. This sample gives roughly 620,000 distinct CDR3 sequences in total; 11% of them show up just once. The top ten constitute approximately 9.9% of the sample. These data were also reused for a study on T cells expressing NK-cell markers. The second study also describes: 5'RACE template switching, by which a universal primer site and unique molecular identifiers were added, was used to make TCR beta cDNA libraries. In sorted CD3+CD56+NKG2C+, CD3+CD56+NKG2C- and CD3+CD56-NKG2C+ T-cell subsets from several donors, TCR beta-chain repertoires were profiled. Among the eight sequenced donors, seven were HCMV-seropositive and one was HCMV-seronegative. To restrict sorting to alphabetaTCR-expressing T cells, an anti-gammadeltaTCR antibody was added in several experiments. For roughly 6 donors, the dominant CD3+CD56+NKG2C+ clonotypes were among the top 10 CD8+ clonotypes and accounted for about 1.0-7.0% of CD8+ T cells. Those dominant clonotypes were again the most abundant among CD3+CD56-NKG2C+ cells in a handful of donors, at roughly 28.3-60.1%. Whether the expanded NKG2C-expressing T cell clones were specific for HCMV antigens was left unclear. Randomly selected healthy volunteers, three men and five women, were used as the eight sequenced donors. To determine HCMV serostatus, a commercial ELISA kit was used to detect HCMV-specific IgG in serum. Ficoll density gradient centrifugation was used to isolate peripheral blood mononuclear cells from blood. For a handful of donors, bulk peripheral blood T-cell repertoires were also sequenced from unsorted PBMC. cDNA synthesis was primed from the TCR beta constant segment, followed by two successive PCR amplification steps. Illumina HiSeq 2000/2500, MiSeq or NextSeq was used to sequence libraries as 2 x 150 bp reads. MIGEC handled demultiplexing of the reads and grouping by UMI, while MiTCR was used to assemble and quantify clonotypes. To exclude erroneous sequences, any TCR cDNA sequence not supported by at least two reads was discarded. The tcR package was used for downstream repertoire analysis, and clonotypes were matched between fractions using CDR3 nucleotide sequence together with V segment. VDJmatch was used to annotate antigen specificity against VDJdb, with one amino acid substitution allowed in CDR3.

The TCR comes from a man over 45 who received an inactivated influenza vaccine. Donor details come from another sample of the same person, matched by shared clones. The material was PBMCs from blood, obtained on the day of vaccination. The chain is made from TRBV5-1 and TRBJ2-1, and TRBD2 may be the D gene, going by 6 matching bases. The CDR3 reads as follows: CASRGGRGRITNEQFF. Here is the DNA: TGCGCCAGCAGGGGAGGTCGTGGGAGGATCACCAATGAGCAGTTCTTC.